This passage covers 22 T cell receptor beta chains from one sample sequenced in a study of somatic mutations in cytotoxic T cells in rheumatoid arthritis. The protocol was immunoSEQ multiplex PCR, while the TCRdb copy is restricted to in-frame clones and leaves out a portion. The sample has tens of thousands of clones; roughly four fifths are singletons. Material for sequencing was CD8+ T cells sorted from blood. The receptors originated from an adult with rheumatoid arthritis.

The chain joins TRBV7-9 to TRBJ2-1, with TRBD2 identical over 13 bases. V lost 5 bases to trimming and J lost 3 bases; unmatched junction nucleotides: 7. Germline V gives CDR1 SEHNR, CDR2 FQNEAQ (reference sequence). The CDR3 is made up of 17 amino acids. The CDR3 is CASSPTSGGLHYNEQFF. CDR3 DNA sequence: TGTGCCAGCAGCCCGACTAGCGGGGGGCTCCACTACAATGAGCAGTTCTTC.

In DNA, the CDR3 is TGTGCCACCGTAGCGGGGGGCGGCACAGATACGCAGTATTTT. Protein sequence: CATVAGGGTDTQYF. V and J are TRBV2 and TRBJ2-3, with TRBD2 matching 10 bases. The CDR3 is made up of 14 amino acids. V was clipped by 10 bases and J by 1 base; unmatched bases: 5. Germline V gene data show CDR1 as SNHLY and CDR2 as FYNNEI.

Comment on this clone: Relative to the germline gene, one junction end is altered; a read error may explain this. This rearrangement joins TRBV9 to TRBJ2-3, with 7 bases lining up with TRBD1. The germline gives CDR1 SGDLS, CDR2 YYNGEE. This CDR3 spans 9 amino acids. In DNA, the CDR3 is TGTGCCAGCAGCGAGAGGGGGCCATTT. Translated, it gives CASSERGPF. The variable domain in full, completed from reference TRBV9 and TRBJ2-3, reads DSGVTQTPKHLITATGQRVTLRCSPRSGDLSVYWYQQSLDQGLQFLIQYYNGEERAKGNILERFSAQQFPDLHSELNLSSLELGDSALYFCASSERGPFGPGTRLTVL.

The J gene is TRBJ2-3, the V gene TRBV7-8; D gene uncertain. The CDR3 totals 17 residues. Germline V gives CDR1 SGHVS, CDR2 FQNEAQ. V lost 0 bases, J lost 0 bases, and 13 bases lay in between. The CDR3 spells CASSLARKTASTDTQYF. CDR3 bases: TGTGCCAGCAGCTTAGCGAGGAAGACCGCTAGCACAGATACGCAGTATTTT.

The chain employs TRBV11-2 and TRBJ1-4, with 9 bases lining up with TRBD1. In germline, CDR1 is SGHAT, CDR2 FQNNGV. Trimming took 1 base from V and 8 from J; bases not matched to a gene: 5. CDR3 size: 15 residues. This chain's CDR3 is CASSLGTGEAEKLFF. CDR3 nucleotide sequence: TGTGCCAGCAGCTTAGGGACAGGGGAGGCAGAAAAACTGTTTTTT.

The chain joins TRBV4-2 to TRBJ2-2; D remains ambiguous. Germline assignment: CDR1 LGHNA and CDR2 YNFKEQ. V shed 1 base and J shed 3 bases, with 6 bases lying between them. The CDR3 is 14 residues long. The CDR3 bases are TGTGCCAGCAGCCAAGTAGGAGACACCGGGGAGCTGTTTTTT. Translation gives CASSQVGDTGELFF.

The CDR3 reads CASSQGLAPYNEQFF. CDR3 nucleotide sequence: TGCGCCAGCAGCCAAGGGCTAGCACCCTACAATGAGCAGTTCTTC. The V gene is TRBV4-3, the J gene TRBJ2-1; D possibly corresponds to TRBD2 (5 bases). Germline CDR1 reads LGHNA; CDR2 reads YSLEER. The CDR3 is made up of 15 amino acids. Trimming left V 1 base short and J 2 bases short, with 9 bases between.

The chain couples TRBV9 to TRBJ1-3; no definite D call. Germline V lookup: CDR1 SGDLS, CDR2 YYNGEE. This CDR3 contains 15 residues. V was shortened by 4 bases and J by 0 bases, with 11 bases between the two germline ends. CDR3: CASSSYPSSGNTIYF. DNA of the CDR3: TGTGCCAGCAGCTCATATCCGAGCTCTGGAAACACCATATATTTT.

The chain is built from TRBV9 and TRBJ2-7; D is possibly TRBD2 (6 bases). This CDR3 comprises 17 residues. Germline V gene lookup returns CDR1 SGDLS and CDR2 YYNGEE. Trimming stripped 3 bases from V and 3 bases from J, with 22 bases between. The CDR3 region has the DNA TGTGCCAGCAGCGCAGGCCAGGGACTCCGTAAGGGCTACGAGCAGTACTTC. This codes for CASSAGQGLRKGYEQYF.

The genes are TRBV7-6 and TRBJ2-3; D gene uncertain. CDR3 size: 17 residues. The germline CDR1 and CDR2 sequences are SGHVS and FNYEAQ. The V end lost 1 base, the J end lost 3 bases, and 17 bases lay between the germline ends. CDR3 bases: TGTGCCAGCAGCTTAGAGGGCTACCGCTCGGTAACAGATACGCAGTATTTT. Amino acids: CASSLEGYRSVTDTQYF.

This chain connects TRBV30 to TRBJ1-3; D is ambiguous. V shed 3 bases and J shed 4 bases, with 16 bases lying between them. CDR3 length equals 15 residues. Germline CDR1 GTSNPN, CDR2 SVGIG (reference sequence). As DNA, the CDR3 is TGTGCCTGGAGGCGGGATGTCGGGGTCGGAAACACCATATATTTT. Amino acids: CAWRRDVGVGNTIYF.

The chain recombines TRBV9 with TRBJ2-1, with TRBD2 matching over 8 bases. CDR1 is SGDLS, CDR2 YYNGEE, per germline. This CDR3 has 15 amino acids. The V gene end was trimmed by 0 bases and the J gene end by 5 bases; junction bases not matched to a gene: 4. The CDR3 nucleotides read TGTGCCAGCAGCGTAGCGGGAGGGCCAAACAATGAGCAGTTCTTC. Translation: CASSVAGGPNNEQFF.

The chain is built from TRBV4-1 and TRBJ2-1; 8 bases are shared with TRBD1. This CDR3 comprises 15 residues. J was trimmed by 6 bases and V by 3 bases; bases with no gene match: 7. The germline CDR1 and CDR2 sequences are MGHRA and YSYEKL. CDR3 DNA sequence: TGCGCCAGCAGCCACCGGCAGGGGGCAATCAATGAGCAGTTCTTC. It is translated as CASSHRQGAINEQFF.

This chain links TRBV27 with TRBJ2-2, with D uncertain. This CDR3 has 12 amino acids. Germline assignment: CDR1 MNHEY and CDR2 SMNVEV (reference sequence). The V and J ends lost 3 bases and 6 bases respectively, with 5 bases between them. Here the CDR3 reads CASSFLPGELFF. For the CDR3, the DNA is TGTGCCAGCAGTTTTCTCCCCGGGGAGCTGTTTTTT.

This clone was detected a few times. The chain employs TRBV4-1 and TRBJ2-4, with D perhaps assigned TRBD1 or TRBD2 (5 bases each). Deletions cut 8 bases from V and 8 bases from J, with 16 bases between. Germline V gives CDR1 MGHRA, CDR2 YSYEKL. This CDR3 is 13 amino acids long. The CDR3 here is CASGHRLEDIQYF. CDR3 nucleotides: TGCGCCAGCGGGCACAGGTTGGAGGACATTCAGTACTTC.

CDR3 amino acids: CASSPSGLGTEAFF. The DNA of the CDR3 is TGTGCCAGCAGCCCGTCGGGGCTCGGCACTGAAGCTTTCTTT. The V gene is TRBV9, the J gene TRBJ1-1, with a weak D call TRBD1 (5 bases). Germline V gene lookup returns CDR1 SGDLS and CDR2 YYNGEE. Trimming removed 4 bases at V and 4 bases at J, with 14 bases between. CDR3 size: 14 residues.

The chain combines TRBV19 with TRBJ2-1, with D unresolved. Trimming stripped 0 bases from V and 6 bases from J, with 12 bases between. The germline V gene has CDR1 LNHDA and CDR2 SQIVND (reference sequence). CDR3 length: 15 amino acids. The DNA for the CDR3 is TGTGCCAGTAGTATAGACGGCGGCGGTGGCAATGAGCAGTTCTTC. This encodes CASSIDGGGGNEQFF.

This chain uses TRBV19 with TRBJ1-1; TRBD1 is a possible D gene (6 bases). Trimming took 7 bases from V and 6 from J, leaving 15 bases between them. Germline CDR1 and CDR2: LNHDA and SQIVND (reference sequence). This CDR3 has 13 amino acids. CDR3: CASTNLGGPEAFF. The CDR3 DNA reads as TGTGCCAGTACCAACCTGGGGGGGCCTGAAGCTTTCTTT.

The chain carries TRBV11-2 and TRBJ1-1, with a weak D call TRBD1 (6 bases). The CDR3 has 16 residues. Germline loops: CDR1 SGHAT, CDR2 FQNNGV. Trimming removed 3 bases at V and 2 bases at J, with 16 bases between. The CDR3 region has the DNA TGTGCCAGCAGCTTTGGGGCAGGGGTCGCAAACACTGAAGCTTTCTTT. Its translation: CASSFGAGVANTEAFF.

The rearrangement uses TRBV7-6 and TRBJ2-5, with TRBD2 matching over 8 bases. The CDR3 length is 15 residues. Germline trimming cut 7 bases from V and 4 bases from J; bases unmatched to any gene: 11. Germline CDR1 is SGHVS and CDR2 is FNYEAQ. CDR3 loop: CASIPSGGYGETQYF. The CDR3 DNA sequence: TGTGCCAGCATCCCCAGCGGGGGATATGGAGAGACCCAGTACTTC.

The CDR3 nucleotides are TGTGCCAGCAGACTAGTGTTGGGGGCCAACGTCCTGACTTTC. Its protein is CASRLVLGANVLTF. This chain connects TRBV13 to TRBJ2-6, with a possible D match to TRBD2 (5 bases). V lost 6 bases and J 4 bases, leaving 10 bases between the germline ends. CDR3 length: 14 residues. Germline V gene lookup returns CDR1 PRHDT and CDR2 FYEKMQ (reference sequence).

The chain is built from TRBV6-5 and TRBJ2-4; TRBD1 aligns across 10 bases. The CDR3 runs 13 residues. Per germline, CDR1 MNHEY and CDR2 SVGAGI. J lost 9 bases, V lost 6 bases, and 5 bases had no gene match. The chain's CDR3 is CASSTGQGTIQYF. The DNA for the CDR3 is TGTGCCAGCAGCACGGGACAGGGGACCATTCAGTACTTC.